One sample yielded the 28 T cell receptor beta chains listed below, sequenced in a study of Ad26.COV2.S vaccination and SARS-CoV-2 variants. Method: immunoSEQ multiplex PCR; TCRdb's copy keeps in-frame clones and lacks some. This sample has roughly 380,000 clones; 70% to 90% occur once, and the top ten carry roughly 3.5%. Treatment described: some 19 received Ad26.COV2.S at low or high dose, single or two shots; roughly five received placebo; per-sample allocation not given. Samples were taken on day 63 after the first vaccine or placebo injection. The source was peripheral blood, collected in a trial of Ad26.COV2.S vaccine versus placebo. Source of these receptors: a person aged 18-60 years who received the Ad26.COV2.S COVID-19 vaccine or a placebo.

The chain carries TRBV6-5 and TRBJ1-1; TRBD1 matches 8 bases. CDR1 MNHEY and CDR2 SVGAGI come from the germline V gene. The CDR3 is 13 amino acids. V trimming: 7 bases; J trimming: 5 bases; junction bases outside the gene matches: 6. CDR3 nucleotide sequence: TGTGCCAGCAATAGACAGGGGAAGACTGAAGCTTTCTTT. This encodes CASNRQGKTEAFF.

CDR3 amino acids: CATRSDNYRGRGYEQYF. The DNA of the CDR3 is TGTGCCACCAGAAGCGATAACTACAGGGGGCGAGGGTACGAGCAGTACTTC. This sequence joins TRBV24-1 and TRBJ2-7; 9 nucleotides agree with TRBD1. The CDR3 extends over 17 amino acids. Trimming took 7 bases from V and 4 from J; bases not matched to a gene: 16. Germline V lookup: CDR1 KGHDR, CDR2 SFDVKD.

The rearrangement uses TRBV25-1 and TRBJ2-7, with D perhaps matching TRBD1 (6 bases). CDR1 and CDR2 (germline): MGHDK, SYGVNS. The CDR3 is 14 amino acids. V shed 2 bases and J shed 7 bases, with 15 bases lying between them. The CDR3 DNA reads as TGTGCCAGCAGTGAAGAGGGGGACCTCCGGGAGCAGTACTTC. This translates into CASSEEGDLREQYF.

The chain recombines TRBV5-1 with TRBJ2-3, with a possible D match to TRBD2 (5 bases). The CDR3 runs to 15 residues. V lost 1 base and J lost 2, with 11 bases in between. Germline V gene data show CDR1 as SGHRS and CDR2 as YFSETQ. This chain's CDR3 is CASSLTDGDTDTQYF. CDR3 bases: TGCGCCAGCAGCTTGACGGACGGGGACACAGATACGCAGTATTTT.

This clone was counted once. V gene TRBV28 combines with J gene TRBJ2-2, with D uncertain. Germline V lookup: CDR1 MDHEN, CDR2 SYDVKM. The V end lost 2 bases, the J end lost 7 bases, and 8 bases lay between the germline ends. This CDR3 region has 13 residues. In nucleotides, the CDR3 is TGTGCCAGCAGTTTAACGGACGGCGGGGAGCTGTTTTTT. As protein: CASSLTDGGELFF.

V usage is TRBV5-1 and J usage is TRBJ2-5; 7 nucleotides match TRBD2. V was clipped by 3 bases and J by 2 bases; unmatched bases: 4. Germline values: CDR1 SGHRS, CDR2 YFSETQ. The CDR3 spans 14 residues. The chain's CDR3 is CASSWGLSQETQYF. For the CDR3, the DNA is TGCGCCAGCAGCTGGGGACTATCGCAAGAGACCCAGTACTTC.

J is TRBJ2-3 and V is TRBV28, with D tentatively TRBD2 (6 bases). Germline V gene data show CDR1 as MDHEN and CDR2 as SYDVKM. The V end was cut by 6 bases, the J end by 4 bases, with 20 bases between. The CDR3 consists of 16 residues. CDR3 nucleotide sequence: TGTGCCAGCAGGTTCGGGGGACGTCGGCGGCCAGATACGCAGTATTTT. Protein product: CASRFGGRRRPDTQYF. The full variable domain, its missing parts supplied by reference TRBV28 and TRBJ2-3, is DVKVTQSSRYLVKRTGEKVFLECVQDMDHENMFWYRQDPGLGLRLIYFSYDVKMKEKGDIPEGYSVSREKKERFSLILESASTNQTSMYLCASRFGGRRRPDTQYFGPGTRLTVL.

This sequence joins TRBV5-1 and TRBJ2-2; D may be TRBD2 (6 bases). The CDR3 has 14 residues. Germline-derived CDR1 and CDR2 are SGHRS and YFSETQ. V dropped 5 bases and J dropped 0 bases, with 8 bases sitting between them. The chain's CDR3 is CASSPSANTGELFF. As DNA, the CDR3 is TGCGCCAGCAGTCCTAGCGCGAACACCGGGGAGCTGTTTTTT.

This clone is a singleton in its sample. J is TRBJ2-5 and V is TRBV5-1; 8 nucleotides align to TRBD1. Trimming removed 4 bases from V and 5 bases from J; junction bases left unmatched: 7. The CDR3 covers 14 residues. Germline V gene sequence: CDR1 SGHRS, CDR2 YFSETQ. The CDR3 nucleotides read TGCGCCAGCAGCCAGGGACAGGCCGTGGAGACCCAGTACTTC. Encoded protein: CASSQGQAVETQYF.

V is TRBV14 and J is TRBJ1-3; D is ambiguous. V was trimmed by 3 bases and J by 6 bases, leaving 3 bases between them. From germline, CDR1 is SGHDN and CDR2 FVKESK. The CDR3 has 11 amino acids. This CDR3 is CASSQLNTIYF. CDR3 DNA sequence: TGTGCCAGCAGCCAGTTAAACACCATATATTTT.

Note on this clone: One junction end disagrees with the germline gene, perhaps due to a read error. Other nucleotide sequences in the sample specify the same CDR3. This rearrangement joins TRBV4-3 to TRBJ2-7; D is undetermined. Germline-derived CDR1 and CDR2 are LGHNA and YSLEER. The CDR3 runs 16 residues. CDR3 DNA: TGCGCCAGCAGCCAAGAAGTCTCTCTCAACTCCTACGAGCAATACTTC. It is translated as CASSQEVSLNSYEQYF.

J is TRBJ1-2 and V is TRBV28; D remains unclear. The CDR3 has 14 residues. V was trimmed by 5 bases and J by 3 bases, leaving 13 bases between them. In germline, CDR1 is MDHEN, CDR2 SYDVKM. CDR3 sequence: CASSAVAADYGYTF. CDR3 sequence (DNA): TGTGCCAGCAGTGCGGTGGCAGCGGACTATGGCTACACCTTC.

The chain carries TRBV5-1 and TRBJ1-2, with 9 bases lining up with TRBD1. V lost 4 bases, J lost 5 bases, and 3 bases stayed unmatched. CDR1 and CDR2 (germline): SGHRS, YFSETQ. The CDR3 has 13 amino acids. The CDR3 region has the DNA TGCGCCAGCAGCGGGGGACAGGGATATGGCTACACCTTC. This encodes CASSGGQGYGYTF. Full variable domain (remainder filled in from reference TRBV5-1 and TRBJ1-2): KAGVTQTPRYLIKTRGQQVTLSCSPISGHRSVSWYQQTPGQGLQFLFEYFSETQRNKGNFPGRFSGRQFSNSRSEMNVSTLELGDSALYLCASSGGQGYGYTFGSGTRLTVV.

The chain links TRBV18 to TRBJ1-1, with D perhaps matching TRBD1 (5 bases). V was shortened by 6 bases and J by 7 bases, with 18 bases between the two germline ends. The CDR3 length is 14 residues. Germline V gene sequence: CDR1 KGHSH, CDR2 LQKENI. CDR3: CASSVTTGGFEAFF. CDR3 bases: TGTGCCAGCTCGGTGACCACAGGTGGCTTTGAAGCTTTCTTT.

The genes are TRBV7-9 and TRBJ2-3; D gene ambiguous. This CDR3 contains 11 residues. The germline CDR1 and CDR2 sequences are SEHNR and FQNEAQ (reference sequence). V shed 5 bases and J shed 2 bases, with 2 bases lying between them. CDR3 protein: CASSPTDTQYF. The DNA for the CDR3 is TGTGCCAGCAGCCCCACAGATACGCAGTATTTT.

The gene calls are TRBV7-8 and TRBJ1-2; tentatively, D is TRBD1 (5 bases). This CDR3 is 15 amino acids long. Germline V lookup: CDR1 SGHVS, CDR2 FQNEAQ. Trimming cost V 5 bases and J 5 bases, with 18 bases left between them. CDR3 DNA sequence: TGTGCCAGCAGCCCAGGCTGGGGGTTTCGGTATGGCTACACCTTC. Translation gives CASSPGWGFRYGYTF.

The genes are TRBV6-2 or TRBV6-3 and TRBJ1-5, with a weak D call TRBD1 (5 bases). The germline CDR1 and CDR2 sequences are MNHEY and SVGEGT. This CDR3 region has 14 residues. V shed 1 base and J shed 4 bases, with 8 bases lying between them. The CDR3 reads CASSYWDGNQPQHF. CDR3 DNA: TGTGCCAGCAGTTACTGGGACGGGAATCAGCCCCAGCATTTT.

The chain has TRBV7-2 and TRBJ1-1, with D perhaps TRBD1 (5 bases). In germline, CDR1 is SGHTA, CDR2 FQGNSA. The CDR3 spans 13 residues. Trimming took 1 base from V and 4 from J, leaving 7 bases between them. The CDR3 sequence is CASSLVGPTEAFF. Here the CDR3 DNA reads TGTGCCAGCAGCTTAGTGGGGCCCACTGAAGCTTTCTTT. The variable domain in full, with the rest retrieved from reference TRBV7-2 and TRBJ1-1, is GAGVSQSPSNKVTEKGKDVELRCDPISGHTALYWYRQSLGQGLEFLIYFQGNSAPDKSGLPSDRFSAERTGGSVSTLTIQRTQQEDSAVYLCASSLVGPTEAFFGQGTRLTVV.

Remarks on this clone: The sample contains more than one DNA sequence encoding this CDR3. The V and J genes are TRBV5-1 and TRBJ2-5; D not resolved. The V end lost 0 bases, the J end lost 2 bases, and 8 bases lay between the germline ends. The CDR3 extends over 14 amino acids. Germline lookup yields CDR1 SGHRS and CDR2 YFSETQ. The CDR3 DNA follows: TGCGCCAGCAGCTTGGTGGCAACTCAAGAGACCCAGTACTTC. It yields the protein CASSLVATQETQYF.

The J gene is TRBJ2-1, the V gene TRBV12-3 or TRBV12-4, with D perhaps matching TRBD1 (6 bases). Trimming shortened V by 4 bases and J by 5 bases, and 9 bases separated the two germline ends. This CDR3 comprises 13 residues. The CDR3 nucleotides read TGTGCCAGCAGTTCGGACAGAAACAATGAGCAGTTCTTC. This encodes CASSSDRNNEQFF.

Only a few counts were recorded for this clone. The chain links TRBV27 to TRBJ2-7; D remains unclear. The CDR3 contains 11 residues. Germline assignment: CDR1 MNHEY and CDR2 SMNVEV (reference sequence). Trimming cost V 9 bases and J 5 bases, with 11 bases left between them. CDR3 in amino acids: CASLRQNEQYF. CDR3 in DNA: TGTGCCAGTTTACGACAAAACGAGCAGTACTTC.

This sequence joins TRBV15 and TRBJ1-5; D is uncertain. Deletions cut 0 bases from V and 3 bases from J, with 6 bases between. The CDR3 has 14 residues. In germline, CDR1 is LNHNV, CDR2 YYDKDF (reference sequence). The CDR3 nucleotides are TGTGCCACCAGCAGAGACTCGGACAATCAGCCCCAGCATTTT. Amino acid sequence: CATSRDSDNQPQHF.

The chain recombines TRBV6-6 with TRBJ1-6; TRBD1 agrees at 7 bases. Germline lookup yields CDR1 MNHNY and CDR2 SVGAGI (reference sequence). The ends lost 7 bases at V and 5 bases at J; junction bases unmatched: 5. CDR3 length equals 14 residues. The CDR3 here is CASTFDRDNSPLHF. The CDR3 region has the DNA TGTGCCAGCACCTTTGACAGGGATAATTCACCCCTCCACTTT.

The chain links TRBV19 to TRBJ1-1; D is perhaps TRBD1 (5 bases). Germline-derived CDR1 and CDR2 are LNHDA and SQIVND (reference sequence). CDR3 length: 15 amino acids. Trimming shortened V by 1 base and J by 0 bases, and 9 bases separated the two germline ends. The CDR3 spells CASSIGGRMNTEAFF. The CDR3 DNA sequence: TGTGCCAGTAGTATAGGGGGGAGAATGAACACTGAAGCTTTCTTT.

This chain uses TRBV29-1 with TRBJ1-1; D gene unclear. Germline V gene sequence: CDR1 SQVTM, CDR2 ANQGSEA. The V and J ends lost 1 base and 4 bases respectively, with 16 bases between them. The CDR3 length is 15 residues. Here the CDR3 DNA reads TGCAGCGTTGAAGGCAGGACTCGAGGCCCCACTGAAGCTTTCTTT. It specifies CSVEGRTRGPTEAFF.

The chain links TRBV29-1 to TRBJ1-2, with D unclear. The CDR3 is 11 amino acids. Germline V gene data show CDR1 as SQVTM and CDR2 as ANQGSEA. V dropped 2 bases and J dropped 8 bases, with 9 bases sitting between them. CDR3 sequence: CSVESGEGYTF. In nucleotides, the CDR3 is TGCAGCGTTGAATCGGGAGAAGGCTACACCTTC.

In DNA form, the CDR3 reads TGTGCCAGCACCCAACCTGAACAGGGGTTCACAGATACGCAGTATTTT. Its translation: CASTQPEQGFTDTQYF. The gene calls are TRBV28 and TRBJ2-3; 7 bases agree with TRBD1. The germline CDR1 and CDR2 sequences are MDHEN and SYDVKM. The ends lost 7 bases at V and 2 bases at J; junction bases unmatched: 12. This CDR3 is 16 amino acids long. The whole variable domain, filled in from reference TRBV28 and TRBJ2-3, reads DVKVTQSSRYLVKRTGEKVFLECVQDMDHENMFWYRQDPGLGLRLIYFSYDVKMKEKGDIPEGYSVSREKKERFSLILESASTNQTSMYLCASTQPEQGFTDTQYFGPGTRLTVL.

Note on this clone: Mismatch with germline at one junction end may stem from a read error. The CDR3 nucleotides are TGTGCCAGCAGGGAAGACAGGGGGCGGGGGAATCAGCCCCAGCATTTT. Its protein is CASREDRGRGNQPQHF. V and J are TRBV6-1 and TRBJ1-5; 10 bases match TRBD1. The CDR3 has 16 residues. Germline-derived CDR1 and CDR2 are MNHNS and SASEGT.